A selection of T cell receptor beta chains follows, all from one sample in a study of PD-1 blockade in classical Hodgkin lymphoma. The data were produced by immunoSEQ multiplex PCR, yet TCRdb's version contains in-frame clones alone and is incomplete. The sample has some 41,000 clones; more than 85% are singletons. The sample consisted of peripheral blood mononuclear cells (PBMCs), taken before the second cycle of nivolumab. Receptor source: a human donor with classical Hodgkin lymphoma. The CDR3 runs from the conserved cysteine through the conserved F or W. The D gene is left open where the match is weak. A row's size may be missing; if present it is once, few, many or a size class.

d_call	v_call	j_call	clone_size	cdr3_aa	cdr3_nt
.	TRBV6-5	TRBJ1-2	.	CASSDYGVNYGYTF	TGTGCCAGCAGTGACTATGGAGTAAACTATGGCTACACCTTC
.	TRBV28	TRBJ1-1	few	CASSLLLGRGAGTEAFF	TGTGCCAGCAGTTTACTTCTCGGACGGGGGGCGGGGACTGAAGCTTTCTTT
TRBD1	TRBV10-3	TRBJ1-5	.	CAIGETGSSNQPQHF	TGTGCCATCGGGGAGACAGGGAGTAGCAATCAGCCCCAGCATTTT
TRBD2	TRBV4-1	TRBJ2-3	.	CASSQAALAGVEGTQYF	TGCGCCAGCAGCCAAGCCGCACTAGCGGGAGTGGAGGGTACGCAGTATTTT
.	TRBV20-1	TRBJ2-7	once	CSARGGRQQYF	TGCAGTGCTAGGGGTGGGAGGCAGCAGTACTTC
.	TRBV9	TRBJ2-3	.	CASSVATRVTDTQYF	TGTGCCAGCAGCGTAGCTACTAGGGTCACAGATACGCAGTATTTT
TRBD1	TRBV28	TRBJ1-5	.	CASDRGIIEPQHF	TGTGCCAGTGACAGGGGAATAATTGAGCCCCAGCATTTT
TRBD1	TRBV28	TRBJ2-2	.	CASRVTGGHGELFF	TGTGCCAGCAGGGTGACAGGGGGACACGGGGAGCTGTTTTTT
TRBD1	TRBV5-1	TRBJ2-2	.	CASSNRDRGRSESGELFF	TGCGCCAGCAGCAACCGGGACAGGGGGCGCTCGGAGTCCGGGGAGCTGTTTTTT
TRBD1	TRBV29-1	TRBJ1-1	.	CSARTGDTEAFF	TGCAGCGCCCGGACAGGGGACACTGAAGCTTTCTTT
TRBD2	TRBV18	TRBJ2-7	.	CASSRAGATYEQYF	TGTGCCAGCTCAAGAGCGGGGGCCACCTACGAGCAGTACTTC
.	TRBV19	TRBJ2-2	once	CASSTSLGSSGELFF	TGTGCCAGTAGTACCAGCCTGGGGAGCTCCGGGGAGCTGTTTTTT
.	TRBV5-1	TRBJ1-1	.	CASRVEGNTEAFF	TGCGCCAGCAGGGTGGAGGGGAACACTGAAGCTTTCTTT
.	TRBV11-2	TRBJ1-5	.	CASSLTGVINSNQPQHF	TGTGCCAGCAGCTTAACAGGAGTCATAAATAGCAATCAGCCCCAGCATTTT
TRBD2	TRBV19	TRBJ2-1	.	CASSIDASGTNNEQFF	TGTGCCAGTAGTATAGATGCTAGCGGGACCAACAATGAGCAGTTCTTC
TRBD1	TRBV18	TRBJ1-2	.	CASSLPGQGYNYGYTF	TGTGCCAGCTCACTACCGGGACAGGGATACAACTATGGCTACACCTTC
TRBD2	TRBV6-5	TRBJ2-1	few	CASSKGLAFNEQFF	TGTGCCAGCAGTAAGGGACTAGCGTTCAATGAGCAGTTCTTC
TRBD2	TRBV10-3	TRBJ2-7	.	CAIGSSGSYEQYF	TGTGCCATCGGATCTAGCGGGAGCTACGAGCAGTACTTC
.	TRBV6-1	TRBJ1-1	.	CAGGWQGEFAEAFF	TGTGCCGGGGGGTGGCAGGGAGAGTTCGCTGAAGCTTTCTTT
.	TRBV29-1	TRBJ1-1	.	CSTKSGTTNTEAFF	TGCAGCACCAAATCCGGGACAACGAACACTGAAGCTTTCTTT
TRBD2	TRBV27	TRBJ2-1	.	CASSEPGTINEQFF	TGTGCCAGCAGTGAACCCGGGACTATCAATGAGCAGTTCTTC
.	TRBV27	TRBJ1-4	.	CASSLGGYEKLFF	TGTGCCAGCAGTTTGGGCGGGTATGAAAAACTGTTTTTT
.	TRBV5-6	TRBJ2-3	.	CASSFGTDTQYF	TGTGCCAGCAGCTTTGGCACAGATACGCAGTATTTT
TRBD2	TRBV29-1	TRBJ2-1	.	CSVEGGSSYNEQFF	TGCAGCGTTGAGGGGGGGAGCTCCTACAATGAGCAGTTCTTC
.	TRBV5-1	TRBJ1-1	.	CASSLASANTEAFF	TGCGCCAGCAGCTTGGCTTCGGCAAACACTGAAGCTTTCTTT
.	TRBV9	TRBJ1-2	once	CASRGTASNYGYTF	TGTGCCAGCAGAGGGACGGCTTCAAACTATGGCTACACCTTC
.	TRBV4-1	TRBJ2-1	.	CASSQVLDEQFF	TGCGCCAGCAGCCAAGTTCTCGATGAGCAGTTCTTC
.	TRBV29-1	TRBJ2-3	.	CSVERSGAGGDTQYF	TGCAGCGTTGAACGGTCGGGAGCCGGCGGAGATACGCAGTATTTT
.	TRBV5-1	TRBJ2-3	.	CASSLEGGPTDTQYF	TGCGCCAGCAGCTTGGAGGGGGGACCTACAGATACGCAGTATTTT
TRBD2	TRBV18	TRBJ2-1	.	CASSPLSGSYNEQFF	TGTGCCAGCTCACCACTGAGCGGGAGTTACAATGAGCAGTTCTTC
.	TRBV27	TRBJ2-5	.	CASRAQGAGLAGGPETQYF	TGTGCCAGCAGGGCCCAGGGGGCTGGACTAGCTGGAGGGCCAGAGACCCAGTACTTC
.	TRBV5-1	TRBJ2-2	once	CASGKQGNTGELFF	TGCGCCAGCGGGAAACAGGGTAACACCGGGGAGCTGTTTTTT
TRBD1	TRBV27	TRBJ2-5	.	CASRTGLETQYF	TGTGCCAGCCGGACAGGGTTAGAGACCCAGTACTTC
.	TRBV6-1	TRBJ2-4	.	CASGFRRDIQYF	TGTGCCAGCGGGTTTCGGCGGGACATTCAGTACTTC
.	TRBV7-2	TRBJ2-6	.	CASSVQVRRQSRANVLTF	TGTGCCAGCAGCGTACAGGTGAGACGACAAAGTCGGGCCAACGTCCTGACTTTC
.	TRBV14	TRBJ1-1	.	CASSQVGLALTTEAFF	TGTGCCAGCAGCCAAGTAGGGTTGGCTCTGACCACTGAAGCTTTCTTT
TRBD2	TRBV11-2	TRBJ2-7	.	CASSPLAGGLYYEQYF	TGTGCCAGCAGCCCACTAGCGGGGGGGCTCTACTACGAGCAGTACTTC
.	TRBV7-6	TRBJ2-2	.	CASSQNPGQNTGELFF	TGTGCCAGCAGCCAAAACCCGGGACAGAACACCGGGGAGCTGTTTTTT
TRBD1	TRBV7-9	TRBJ2-1	once	CANSLVSKGANEQFF	TGTGCCAACAGCTTAGTTAGCAAGGGGGCCAATGAGCAGTTCTTC
.	TRBV18	TRBJ1-4	.	CASSLDPPAVTNEKLFF	TGTGCCAGCTCACTAGACCCCCCGGCGGTAACTAATGAAAAACTGTTTTTT
.	TRBV5-8	TRBJ2-7	.	CASSLKGGQLYEQYF	TGTGCCAGCAGCCTGAAGGGAGGACAGCTTTACGAGCAGTACTTC
TRBD1	TRBV29-1	TRBJ1-4	.	CSVEQGANEKLFF	TGCAGCGTGGAGCAGGGGGCGAATGAAAAACTGTTTTTT
.	TRBV9	TRBJ2-1	once	CASSVAAQTSNNEQFF	TGTGCCAGCAGCGTAGCTGCCCAGACCTCGAACAATGAGCAGTTCTTC
.	TRBV9	TRBJ2-1	.	CASSNWNNEQFF	TGTGCCAGCAGCAACTGGAACAATGAGCAGTTCTTC
TRBD1	TRBV2	TRBJ2-1	once	CASSGDRANEQFF	TGTGCCAGCAGTGGGGACAGGGCCAATGAGCAGTTCTTC
.	TRBV14	TRBJ1-1	once	CASSQDHSYQVNTEAFF	TGTGCCAGCAGCCAAGATCATAGCTACCAGGTGAACACTGAAGCTTTCTTT
.	TRBV28	TRBJ1-5	few	CASSLSGGKGGPQHF	TGTGCCAGCAGTTTATCAGGCGGGAAAGGAGGGCCCCAGCATTTT
TRBD1	TRBV27	TRBJ2-7	.	CASSSPATDRVFRLMF	TGTGCCAGCAGTTCCCCCGCAACGGACAGGGTGTTTAGGTTGATGTTC
TRBD2	TRBV27	TRBJ2-5	once	CASSPSGREVETQYF	TGTGCCAGCAGTCCCAGCGGGAGGGAGGTGGAGACCCAGTACTTC
.	TRBV19	TRBJ1-5	.	CASTGVRGNQPQHF	TGTGCCAGTACAGGGGTTAGGGGCAATCAGCCCCAGCATTTT
TRBD1	TRBV19	TRBJ1-2	few	CASSLSTGDYGYTF	TGTGCCAGTAGCCTTTCGACAGGGGACTATGGCTACACCTTC
.	TRBV27	TRBJ2-7	.	CASKVRGDPYEQYF	TGTGCCAGCAAAGTCAGGGGGGACCCCTACGAGCAGTACTTC